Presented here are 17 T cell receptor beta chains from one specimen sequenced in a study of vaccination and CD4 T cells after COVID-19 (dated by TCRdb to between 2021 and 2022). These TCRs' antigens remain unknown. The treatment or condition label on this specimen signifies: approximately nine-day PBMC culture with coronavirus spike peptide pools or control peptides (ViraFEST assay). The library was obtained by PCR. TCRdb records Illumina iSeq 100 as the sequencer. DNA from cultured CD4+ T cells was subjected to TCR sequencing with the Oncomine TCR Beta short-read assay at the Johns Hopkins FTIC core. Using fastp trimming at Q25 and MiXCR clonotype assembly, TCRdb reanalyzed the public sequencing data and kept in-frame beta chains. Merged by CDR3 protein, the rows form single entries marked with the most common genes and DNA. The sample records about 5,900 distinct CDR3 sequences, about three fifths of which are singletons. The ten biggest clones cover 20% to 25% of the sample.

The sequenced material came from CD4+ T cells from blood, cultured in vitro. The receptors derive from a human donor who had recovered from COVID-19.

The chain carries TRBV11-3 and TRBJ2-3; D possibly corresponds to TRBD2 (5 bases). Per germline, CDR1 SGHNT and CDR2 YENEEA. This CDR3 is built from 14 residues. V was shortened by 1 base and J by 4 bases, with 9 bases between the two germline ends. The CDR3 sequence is CASSLGPGADTQYF. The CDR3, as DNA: TGTGCCAGCAGCTTAGGGCCCGGGGCAGATACGCAGTATTTT.

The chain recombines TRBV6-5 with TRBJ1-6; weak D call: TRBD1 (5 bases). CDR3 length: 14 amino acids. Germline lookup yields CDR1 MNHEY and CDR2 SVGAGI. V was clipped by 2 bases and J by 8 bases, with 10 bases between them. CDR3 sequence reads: CASSYRGRDSPLHF. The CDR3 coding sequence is TGTGCCAGCAGTTACAGGGGCCGGGATTCACCCCTCCACTTT.

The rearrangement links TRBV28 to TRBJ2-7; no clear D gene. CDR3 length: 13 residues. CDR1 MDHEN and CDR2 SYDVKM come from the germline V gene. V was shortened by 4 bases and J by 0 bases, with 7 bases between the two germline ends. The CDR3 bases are TGTGCCAGCAGTTCGACACCCTCCTACGAGCAGTACTTC. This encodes CASSSTPSYEQYF. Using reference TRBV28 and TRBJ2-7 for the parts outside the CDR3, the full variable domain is DVKVTQSSRYLVKRTGEKVFLECVQDMDHENMFWYRQDPGLGLRLIYFSYDVKMKEKGDIPEGYSVSREKKERFSLILESASTNQTSMYLCASSSTPSYEQYFGPGTRLTVT.

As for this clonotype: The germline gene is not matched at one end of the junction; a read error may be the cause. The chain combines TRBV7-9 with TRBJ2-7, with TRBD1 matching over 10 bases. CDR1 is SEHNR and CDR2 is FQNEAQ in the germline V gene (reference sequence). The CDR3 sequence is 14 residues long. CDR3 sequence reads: CTSSPGTGDNEQYF. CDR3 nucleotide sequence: TGTACCAGCAGCCCCGGGACAGGGGACAACGAGCAGTACTTC.

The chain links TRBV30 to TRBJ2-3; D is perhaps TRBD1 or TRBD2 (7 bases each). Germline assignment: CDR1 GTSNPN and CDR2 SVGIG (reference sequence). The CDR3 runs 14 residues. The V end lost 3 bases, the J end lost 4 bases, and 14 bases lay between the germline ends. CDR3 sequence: CAWRSGGEADTQYF. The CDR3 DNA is TGTGCCTGGAGGTCAGGGGGGGAGGCAGATACGCAGTATTTT. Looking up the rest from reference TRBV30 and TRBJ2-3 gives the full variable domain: SQTIHQWPATLVQPVGSPLSLECTVEGTSNPNLYWYRQAAGRGLQLLFYSVGIGQISSEVPQNLSASRPQDRQFILSSKKLLLSDSGFYLCAWRSGGEADTQYFGPGTRLTVL.

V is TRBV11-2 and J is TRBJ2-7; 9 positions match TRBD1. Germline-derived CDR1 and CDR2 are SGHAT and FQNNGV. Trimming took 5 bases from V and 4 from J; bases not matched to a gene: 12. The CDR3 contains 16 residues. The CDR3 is CASSHRTRDRVYEQYF. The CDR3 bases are TGTGCCAGCAGCCATCGGACACGGGACAGGGTATACGAGCAGTACTTC.

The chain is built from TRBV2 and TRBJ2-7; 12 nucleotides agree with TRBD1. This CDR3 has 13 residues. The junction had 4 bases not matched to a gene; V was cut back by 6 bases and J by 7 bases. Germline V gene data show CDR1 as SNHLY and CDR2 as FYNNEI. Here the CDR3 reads CASRGQGAHEQYF. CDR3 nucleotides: TGTGCCAGCAGGGGACAGGGGGCGCATGAGCAGTACTTC.

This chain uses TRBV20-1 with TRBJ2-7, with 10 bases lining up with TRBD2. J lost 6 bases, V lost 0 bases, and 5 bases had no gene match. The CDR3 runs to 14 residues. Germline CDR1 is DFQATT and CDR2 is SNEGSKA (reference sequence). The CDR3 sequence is CSARDPSGGSEQYF. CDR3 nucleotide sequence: TGCAGTGCTAGAGATCCTAGCGGGGGTTCCGAGCAGTACTTC.

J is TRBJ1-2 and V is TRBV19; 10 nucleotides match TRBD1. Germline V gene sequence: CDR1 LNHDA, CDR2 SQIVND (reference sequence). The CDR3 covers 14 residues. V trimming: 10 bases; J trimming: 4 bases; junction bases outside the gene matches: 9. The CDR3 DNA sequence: TGTGCCACCACGGACAGGGGGATGGGCTATGGCTACACCTTC. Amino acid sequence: CATTDRGMGYGYTF.

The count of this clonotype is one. In DNA, the CDR3 is TGCAGTGCTCCCCGTGGGGGTTCCGGGTACGAGCAGTACTTC. Amino acid sequence: CSAPRGGSGYEQYF. J is TRBJ2-7 and V is TRBV20-1, with D tentatively TRBD1 or TRBD2 (5 bases each). The CDR3 runs to 14 residues. Trimming pared 5 bases from V and 4 bases from J, leaving 18 bases between. Germline CDR1 is DFQATT and CDR2 is SNEGSKA (reference sequence).

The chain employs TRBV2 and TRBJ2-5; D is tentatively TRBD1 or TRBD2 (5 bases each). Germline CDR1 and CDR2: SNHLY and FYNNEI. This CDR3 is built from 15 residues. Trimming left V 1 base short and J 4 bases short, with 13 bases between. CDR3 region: CASSEGGKRGETQYF. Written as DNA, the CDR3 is TGTGCCAGCAGTGAAGGGGGCAAGAGGGGAGAGACCCAGTACTTC.

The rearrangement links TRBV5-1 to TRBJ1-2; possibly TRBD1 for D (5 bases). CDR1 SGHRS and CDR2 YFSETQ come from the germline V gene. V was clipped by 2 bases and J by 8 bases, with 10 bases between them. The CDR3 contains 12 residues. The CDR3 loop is CASSFGGAGYTF. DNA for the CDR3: TGCGCCAGCAGCTTCGGGGGAGCGGGCTACACCTTC.

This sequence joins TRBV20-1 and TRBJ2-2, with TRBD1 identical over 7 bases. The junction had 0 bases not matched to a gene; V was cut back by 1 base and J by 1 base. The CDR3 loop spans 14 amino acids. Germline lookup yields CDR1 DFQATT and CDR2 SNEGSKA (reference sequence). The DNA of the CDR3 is TGCAGTGCTAGAGGGACAGGGAACACCGGGGAGCTGTTTTTT. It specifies CSARGTGNTGELFF.

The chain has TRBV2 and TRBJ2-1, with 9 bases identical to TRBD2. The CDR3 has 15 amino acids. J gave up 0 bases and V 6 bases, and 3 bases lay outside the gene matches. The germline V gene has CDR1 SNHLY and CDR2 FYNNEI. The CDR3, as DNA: TGTGCCAGCAGGGAGCGGGAGGCCTCCTACAATGAGCAGTTCTTC. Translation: CASREREASYNEQFF. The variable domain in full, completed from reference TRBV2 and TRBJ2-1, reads EPEVTQTPSHQVTQMGQEVILRCVPISNHLYFYWYRQILGQKVEFLVSFYNNEISEKSEIFDDQFSVERPDGSNFTLKIRSTKLEDSAMYFCASREREASYNEQFFGPGTRLTVL.

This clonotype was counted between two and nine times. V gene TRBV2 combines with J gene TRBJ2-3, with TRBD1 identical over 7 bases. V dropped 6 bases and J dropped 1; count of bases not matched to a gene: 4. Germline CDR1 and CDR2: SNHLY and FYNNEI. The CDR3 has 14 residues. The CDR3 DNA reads TGTGCCAGCAGATACAGGGGTGGCACAGATACGCAGTATTTT. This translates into CASRYRGGTDTQYF.

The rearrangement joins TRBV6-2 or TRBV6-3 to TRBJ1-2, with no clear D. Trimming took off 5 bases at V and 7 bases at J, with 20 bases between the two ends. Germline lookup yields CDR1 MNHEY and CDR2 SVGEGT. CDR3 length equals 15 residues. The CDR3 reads CASSASPVLNGGYTF. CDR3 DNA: TGTGCCAGCAGTGCCAGTCCCGTCCTAAACGGTGGCTACACCTTC.

CDR3 DNA: TGTGCCAGCAGCCCCCATGGGGATCCCGGGAGCCCCAATGAGCAGTTCTTC. It codes for CASSPHGDPGSPNEQFF. The gene calls are TRBV7-3 and TRBJ2-1, with D possibly TRBD2 on 6 matching bases. This CDR3 region has 17 residues. Between the trimmed V and J ends, which lost 5 bases and 6 bases, there was a span of 23 bases. Germline lookup yields CDR1 SGHTA and CDR2 FQGTGA.